The 21 T cell receptor beta chains listed next were all sequenced from one sample in a study of molecular identifiers for immune sequencing clone quantification. Using its own MiXCR run on the PCR reads, TCRdb lists one record per CDR3 protein. The profile covers approximately 320,000 distinct CDR3 sequences, with roughly 24% appearing a single time and around 0.7% taken by the ten largest. Sequenced input: naive CD8+ T cells from blood, with Jurkat cell RNA spiked in. The subset denotes: FACS-sorted CD8+CD4-CCR7+CD45RA+ naive T cells. These receptors originate from a human donor in good health. Some libraries in this study had Jurkat cell RNA spiked in.

The sample holds many counts of this clonotype. This chain uses TRBV20-1 with TRBJ1-4; the D is unclear. CDR3 size: 12 residues. Germline CDR1 DFQATT, CDR2 SNEGSKA (reference sequence). V shed 8 bases and J shed 6 bases, with 13 bases lying between them. In nucleotides, the CDR3 is TGCAGTTCGGGGAGGTTAGATGAAAAACTGTTTTTT. This translates into CSSGRLDEKLFF.

This chain uses TRBV7-9 with TRBJ2-5; possibly TRBD2 for D (7 bases). CDR1 is SEHNR and CDR2 is FQNEAQ in the germline V gene (reference sequence). The ends were cut back, 0 bases at V and 1 base at J, with 12 bases in the middle. The CDR3 consists of 16 residues. CDR3 nucleotide sequence: TGTGCCAGCAGCTTAGCGTTGGGGGGGGCCCAAGAGACCCAGTACTTC. This sequence encodes CASSLALGGAQETQYF.

The rearrangement joins TRBV20-1 to TRBJ2-7; weak D call: TRBD1 (5 bases). The length of the CDR3 is 17 residues. V was pared by 0 bases and J by 2 bases, with 20 bases between. Germline assignment: CDR1 DFQATT and CDR2 SNEGSKA (reference sequence). Written as DNA, the CDR3 is TGCAGTGCTAGAGATCGACAGAGCTCCACAATTACCTACGAGCAGTACTTC. Translation gives CSARDRQSSTITYEQYF.

Comments on this clonotype: Just one base apart from a much larger clone, this may be a read error. The rearrangement uses TRBV7-7 and TRBJ2-5, with 7 bases matching TRBD1. This CDR3 is 14 amino acids long. CDR1 is SSHAT and CDR2 is FNYEAQ in the germline V gene (reference sequence). The CDR3 DNA is TGTGCCAGCAGCCTAGACAGGGTCCAAGAGCCCCAGTACTTC. Translated: CASSLDRVQEPQYF.

The V call is TRBV4-3, the J call TRBJ2-1; no clear D. The CDR3 is made up of 13 amino acids. Per germline, CDR1 LGHNA and CDR2 YSLEER. The V end was cut by 4 bases, the J end by 3 bases, with 7 bases between. CDR3 DNA: TGCGCCAGCAGCCCAGAGAACTACAATGAGCAGTTCTTC. Residues: CASSPENYNEQFF.

This clonotype was picked up a small number of times. One end of the junction fails to match germline, which may point to a read error. The V and J genes are TRBV2 and TRBJ2-7, with D possibly matching TRBD2 (7 bases). CDR3 length: 11 amino acids. Germline-derived CDR1 and CDR2 are SNHLY and FYNNEI. As DNA, the CDR3 is TGTGCCAGCAGCCAAGGGGGGGGTCGACACTTC. This codes for CASSQGGGRHF. Looking up the rest from reference TRBV2 and TRBJ2-7 gives the full variable domain: EPEVTQTPSHQVTQMGQEVILRCVPISNHLYFYWYRQILGQKVEFLVSFYNNEISEKSEIFDDQFSVERPDGSNFTLKIRSTKLEDSAMYFCASSQGGGRHFGPGTRLTVT.

With respect to this clonotype: A read error may account for a junction end that differs from germline. The V and J genes are TRBV19 and TRBJ2-1; D is perhaps TRBD2 (6 bases). Germline CDR1 is LNHDA and CDR2 is SQIVND (reference sequence). CDR3 length equals 12 residues. CDR3 nucleotides: TGTGCCAGTAGTCCTAGCGCGAATGAGCAGCTCTTC. Translated, it gives CASSPSANEQLF.

In regard to this clonotype: A junction boundary mismatches the germline segment, possibly from a read error. The genes are TRBV9 and TRBJ2-3, with a tentative D call TRBD2 (6 bases). This CDR3 comprises 15 residues. Germline V gene data show CDR1 as SGDLS and CDR2 as YYNGEE. The CDR3 sequence: CAGSVAGAGGDTQYF. The DNA of the CDR3 is TGTGCCGGCAGCGTCGCCGGAGCTGGGGGGGATACGCAGTATTTT.

This clonotype was counted a few times. V is TRBV12-3 or TRBV12-4 and J is TRBJ2-2; 7 positions match TRBD2. V gave up 6 bases and J gave up 6 bases; unmatched junction bases: 10. The length of the CDR3 is 15 residues. CDR3: CASSHTSAVAGELFF. In DNA, the CDR3 is TGTGCCAGCAGCCATACTAGCGCGGTCGCCGGGGAGCTGTTTTTT.

Details on this clonotype: At one of its ends the junction is not consistent with the germline gene, which may arise from a read error. This rearrangement joins TRBV7-7 to TRBJ2-1; D perhaps matches TRBD2 (5 bases). The CDR3 is 13 amino acids. The germline V gene encodes CDR1 SSHAT and CDR2 FNYEAQ (reference sequence). This CDR3 is CASSPTERGEQFF. In DNA, the CDR3 is TGTGCTAGCAGCCCCACCGAGAGAGGGGAGCAGTTCTTC.

Notes on this clonotype: Given a much more abundant clone one base away, this may be a read error. The chain recombines TRBV3-1 with TRBJ2-2; D remains ambiguous. Germline V gene lookup returns CDR1 LGHDT and CDR2 YNNKEL (reference sequence). The CDR3 covers 15 residues. This chain's CDR3 is CACSSLLWNTGELFF. CDR3 coding DNA: TGTGCCTGCAGCTCACTGCTCTGGAACACCGGGGAGCTGTTTTTT. Looking up the rest from reference TRBV3-1 and TRBJ2-2 gives the full variable domain: DTAVSQTPKYLVTQMGNDKSIKCEQNLGHDTMYWYKQDSKKFLKIMFSYNNKELIINETVPNRFSPKSPDKAHLNLHINSLELGDSAVYFCACSSLLWNTGELFFGEGSRLTVL.

This clonotype was counted at least ten times. The V gene is TRBV9, the J gene TRBJ2-2; no clear D. This CDR3 has 15 amino acids. Trimming took off 7 bases at V and 0 bases at J, with 13 bases between the two ends. Germline CDR1 is SGDLS and CDR2 is YYNGEE. The CDR3 DNA is TGTGCCAGCTCTGATGGGATAGCGAACACCGGGGAGCTGTTTTTT. It translates to CASSDGIANTGELFF. The variable domain in full, completed from reference TRBV9 and TRBJ2-2, reads DSGVTQTPKHLITATGQRVTLRCSPRSGDLSVYWYQQSLDQGLQFLIQYYNGEERAKGNILERFSAQQFPDLHSELNLSSLELGDSALYFCASSDGIANTGELFFGEGSRLTVL.

This clonotype has at least ten counts. CDR3 protein: CSVDGLAGGPYHTDTQYF. The CDR3, as DNA: TGCAGCGTCGACGGACTAGCGGGAGGGCCGTACCACACAGATACGCAGTATTTT. The V call is TRBV29-1, the J call TRBJ2-3, with TRBD2 identical over 15 bases. From germline, CDR1 is SQVTM and CDR2 ANQGSEA. CDR3 length equals 18 residues. Trimming took 6 bases from V and 2 from J; bases not matched to a gene: 12.

This clonotype has only one observation. The gene calls are TRBV5-1 and TRBJ2-5; no clear D gene. Germline V gene sequence: CDR1 SGHRS, CDR2 YFSETQ. The CDR3 has 14 residues. With 4 bases removed from V and 9 bases from J, the gap between germline ends came to 19 bases. This chain's CDR3 is CASSMTNYQAPQYF. As DNA, the CDR3 is TGCGCCAGCAGCATGACAAACTACCAAGCGCCCCAGTACTTC.

The gene calls are TRBV11-2 and TRBJ2-2; D might be TRBD1 or TRBD2, each matching 5 bases. CDR1 and CDR2 (germline): SGHAT, FQNNGV. The V and J ends lost 7 bases and 8 bases respectively, with 20 bases between them. The CDR3 has 15 amino acids. CDR3: CASTHLADSTGELFF. In DNA, the CDR3 is TGTGCCAGCACCCATCTAGCCGACAGCACTGGGGAGCTGTTTTTT.

With regard to this clonotype: Sequence at one end of the junction differs from germline and may be a read error. The rearrangement uses TRBV27 and TRBJ2-3, with D unclear. CDR3 length: 14 amino acids. CDR1 is MNHEY and CDR2 is SMNVEV in the germline V gene (reference sequence). CDR3 region: CASSGIPVTDTRYF. For the CDR3, the DNA is TGTGCCAGCAGTGGGATACCAGTCACAGATACGCGGTATTTT.

The chain links TRBV6-5 to TRBJ2-2; 7 bases fit TRBD1. The junction had 11 bases not matched to a gene; V was cut back by 7 bases and J by 3 bases. The length of the CDR3 is 16 residues. Germline V gene lookup returns CDR1 MNHEY and CDR2 SVGAGI. CDR3 in DNA: TGTGCCAGCAAGGACCAACCGGGACAGTACACCGGGGAGCTGTTTTTT. Translated: CASKDQPGQYTGELFF.

This clonotype was seen at least ten times. CDR3 sequence reads: CASSPSEFYEQYF. The CDR3 DNA sequence: TGTGCCAGTAGTCCGAGCGAATTCTACGAGCAGTACTTC. This chain joins TRBV19 and TRBJ2-7, with D unclear. The CDR3 totals 13 residues. V was shortened by 5 bases and J by 3 bases, with 11 bases between the two germline ends. The V gene's germline CDR1 is LNHDA and CDR2 SQIVND (reference sequence).

This clonotype was recorded a few times. The chain is built from TRBV19 and TRBJ2-3; a weak D match, TRBD2 (6 bases). Germline V CDR1 and CDR2: LNHDA, SQIVND (reference sequence). This CDR3 has 15 amino acids. Trimming took 5 bases from V and 5 from J, leaving 17 bases between them. This CDR3 reads CASSPDGHGGDTQYF. CDR3 bases: TGTGCCAGTAGTCCCGACGGACACGGGGGAGATACGCAGTATTTT.

A few counts support this clonotype. The chain employs TRBV7-6 and TRBJ1-1; TRBD1 might be the D (6 bases). Looked up from germline, CDR1 is SGHVS and CDR2 is FNYEAQ. CDR3 size: 17 residues. The V and J ends lost 2 bases and 0 bases respectively, with 16 bases between them. The CDR3 spells CASSLSPPAGVNTEAFF. The DNA of the CDR3 is TGTGCCAGCAGCTTATCCCCTCCTGCAGGGGTGAACACTGAAGCTTTCTTT.

Of note for this clonotype: An end of the junction differs from the germline gene, which may be a read error. The V and J genes are TRBV11-2 and TRBJ2-1; D is perhaps TRBD1 (5 bases). CDR3 length: 16 residues. CDR1 and CDR2 (germline): SGHAT, FQNNGV. DNA of the CDR3: TGTGCCAGCAGCGCACCTCAGGGAAGCGCTTACAATGAGCAGATCTTC. It codes for CASSAPQGSAYNEQIF.